This T cell receptor beta chain stems from a study of shared clonotypes between healthy human individuals. Negatively enriched CD4+ T cells were divided by CD45RA into naive and memory. Method: immunoSEQ multiplex PCR; TCRdb's copy keeps in-frame clones and lacks some. The repertoire holds roughly 500,000 clones, with 95% to 97% as singletons. Trimming at V came to 7 bases and at J to 2 bases, leaving 10 bases not matched to a gene. The CDR3 contains 15 residues. Germline CDR1 is SGHAT and CDR2 is FQNNGV. The TCR originated in a woman aged 25 to 45 in good health. V usage is TRBV11-2 and J usage is TRBJ1-1; TRBD1 agrees at 7 bases. What was sequenced was naive CD4+ T cells sorted from blood. Subset meaning: CD45RA+ positively selected. The CDR3 reads CASILWGTANTEAFF. CDR3 in DNA: TGTGCCAGCATCCTCTGGGGGACAGCCAACACTGAAGCTTTCTTT.